This paragraph covers one T cell receptor beta chain sequence. As defined, naive CD8 cells were CD45RO-negative and positively selected for CCR7, with terminally differentiated effector memory CD45RA+ cells excluded. Clones were read by immunoSEQ multiplex PCR, and TCRdb kept only the in-frame ones, dropping some. The sample contains some 2 million clones, roughly 95% of which appear only once. The V gene end was trimmed by 6 bases and the J gene end by 5 bases; junction bases not matched to a gene: 7. The germline V gene encodes CDR1 MDHEN and CDR2 SYDVKM. The CDR3 length is 15 residues. The data stem from a study of shared clonotypes between healthy human individuals.

Sequencing input: naive CD8+ T cells sorted from blood. This sequence was found in a man between 18 and 35 years old in good health. V gene TRBV28 combines with J gene TRBJ2-3, with 11 bases that match TRBD2. The CDR3 DNA sequence: TGTGCCAGCAGAATTAGCGGGGGGGCGGGAGATACGCAGTATTTT. It codes for CASRISGGAGDTQYF.